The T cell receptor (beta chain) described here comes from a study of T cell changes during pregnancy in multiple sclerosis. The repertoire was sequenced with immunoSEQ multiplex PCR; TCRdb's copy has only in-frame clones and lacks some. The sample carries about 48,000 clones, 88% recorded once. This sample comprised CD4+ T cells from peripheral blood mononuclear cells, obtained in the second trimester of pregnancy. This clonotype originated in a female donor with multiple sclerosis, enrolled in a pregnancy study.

CDR3 region: CAIRPGQTYEQYF. Here the CDR3 DNA reads TGTGCCATCAGACCGGGACAGACCTACGAGCAGTACTTC. This chain uses TRBV10-3 with TRBJ2-7; 7 bases agree with TRBD1. Unmatched junction bases numbered 4, after V lost 6 bases and J lost 2 bases. This CDR3 contains 13 residues. CDR1 ENHRY and CDR2 SYGVKD come from the germline V gene.